Presented here are 32 T cell receptor beta chains from one specimen sequenced in a study of blood T cells in healthy people across ages. Then a second PCR, running roughly 7 to 11 cycles, was carried out with a sample-barcoded 5' primer and a J-beta primer mix. TCRdb called the 5' RACE reads again in MiXCR, with one record for every CDR3 protein. The table records hundreds of thousands of distinct CDR3 sequences, roughly a quarter of them present only once. This same sample was also taken into another study, of T cells of mothers and their children.

Sequenced sample: blood. The receptors come from a boy aged 2 to 10 in good health.

The chain combines TRBV29-1 with TRBJ1-2, with D perhaps matching TRBD1 (5 bases). This CDR3 comprises 12 residues. V was pared by 6 bases and J by 8 bases, with 16 bases between. The V gene's germline CDR1 is SQVTM and CDR2 ANQGSEA. The CDR3 bases are TGCAGCGTCACGGGGCCGGGGTTCGGCTACACCTTC. It encodes CSVTGPGFGYTF.

This clonotype has just a few counts. This chain joins TRBV27 and TRBJ2-7, with 7 bases matching TRBD1. The J call may not be correct, given that the DNA end is closer to TRBJ2-1. The CDR3 contains 14 residues. From germline, CDR1 is MNHEY and CDR2 SMNVEV (reference sequence). This chain's CDR3 is CASSTWDSYNEQFF. The DNA of the CDR3 is TGTGCCAGCAGTACTTGGGACAGCTACAATGAGCAGTTCTTC.

J is TRBJ2-5 and V is TRBV28; D is unclear. Per the germline V gene, CDR1 is MDHEN and CDR2 is SYDVKM. This CDR3 is 15 amino acids long. Trimming took off 6 bases at V and 6 bases at J, with 20 bases between the two ends. The CDR3 nucleotides are TGTGCCAGCAGACAATTGGCGGCTAATCAGAAGACCCAGTACTTC. Its protein product is CASRQLAANQKTQYF.

In its sample, this clonotype was seen a few times. This chain connects TRBV20-1 to TRBJ1-2; TRBD1 might be the D (6 bases). CDR3 length: 14 residues. The germline V gene encodes CDR1 DFQATT and CDR2 SNEGSKA (reference sequence). The V end was cut by 5 bases, the J end by 4 bases, with 17 bases between. DNA for the CDR3: TGCAGTGCTGAGCCACAGGGACATGGCTATGGCTACACCTTC. This sequence encodes CSAEPQGHGYGYTF.

The chain joins TRBV5-1 to TRBJ1-4; 8 bases match TRBD1. This CDR3 contains 13 residues. The ends lost 5 bases at V and 6 bases at J; junction bases unmatched: 3. CDR1 is SGHRS, CDR2 YFSETQ, per germline. The CDR3 here is CASRDREDEKLFF. The CDR3 bases are TGCGCCAGCAGGGACAGGGAAGATGAAAAACTGTTTTTT.

The rearrangement joins TRBV7-2 to TRBJ2-2; no reliable D call. There are 15 residues in the CDR3. V was pared by 5 bases and J by 4 bases, with 14 bases between. Germline loops: CDR1 SGHTA, CDR2 FQGNSA. The CDR3 region is CASSQRVAVTGELFF. The CDR3 bases are TGTGCCAGCAGCCAAAGGGTGGCGGTCACCGGGGAGCTGTTTTTT.

This clonotype has more than one count but fewer than ten. The chain joins TRBV29-1 to TRBJ1-2; no clear D. V dropped 2 bases and J dropped 0 bases, with 7 bases sitting between them. This CDR3 spans 13 amino acids. From germline, CDR1 is SQVTM and CDR2 ANQGSEA. CDR3 amino acids: CSVEKGANYGYTF. For the CDR3, the DNA is TGCAGCGTTGAAAAGGGAGCTAACTATGGCTACACCTTC.

This sequence joins TRBV12-3 or TRBV12-4 and TRBJ1-2; no reliable D call. This CDR3 has 14 residues. V was clipped by 3 bases and J by 4 bases, with 12 bases between them. The chain's CDR3 is CASSLAGPSYGYTF. The CDR3 region has the DNA TGTGCCAGCAGTTTGGCAGGCCCCAGCTATGGCTACACCTTC.

This clonotype turned up a few times. Written as DNA, the CDR3 is TGTGCCAGCAGTTTTAGCGGGGCCAGCTACGAGCAGTACTTC. It specifies CASSFSGASYEQYF. The chain joins TRBV28 to TRBJ2-5, with 8 positions matching TRBD2. The J call is doubtful: the DNA matches TRBJ2-7 better. CDR3 size: 14 residues. Germline values: CDR1 MDHEN, CDR2 SYDVKM.

This clonotype was found a few times. The chain uses TRBV12-3 or TRBV12-4 and TRBJ2-5, with D perhaps TRBD2 (5 bases). CDR3 size: 15 residues. Trimming shortened V by 0 bases and J by 2 bases, and 10 bases separated the two germline ends. The chain's CDR3 is CASSLASSGQETQYF. As DNA, the CDR3 is TGTGCCAGCAGTTTAGCTTCGTCGGGGCAAGAGACCCAGTACTTC.

The table lists this clonotype with a few counts. The rearrangement uses TRBV16 and TRBJ1-5; D perhaps matches TRBD1 (6 bases). Germline CDR1 is KGHSY and CDR2 is FQNENV. V lost 6 bases and J 4 bases, leaving 13 bases between the germline ends. There are 14 residues in the CDR3. CDR3 sequence reads: CASRRDRSNQPQHF. For the CDR3, the DNA is TGTGCCAGCAGAAGAGACAGGAGTAATCAGCCCCAGCATTTT. The whole variable domain, filled in from reference TRBV16 and TRBJ1-5, reads GEEVAQTPKHLVRGEGQKAKLYCAPIKGHSYVFWYQQVLKNEFKFLISFQNENVFDETGMPKERFSAKCLPNSPCSLEIQATKLEDSAVYFCASRRDRSNQPQHFGDGTRLSIL.

At least ten counts were recorded for this clonotype. The chain links TRBV6-6 to TRBJ2-2, with 7 bases aligning to TRBD1. This CDR3 contains 16 residues. The ends lost 4 bases at V and 0 bases at J; junction bases unmatched: 5. CDR1 and CDR2 from the germline V gene are MNHNY and SVGAGI (reference sequence). In DNA form, the CDR3 reads TGTGCCAGCAGTTCAGGCACAGGGGCGAACACCGGGGAGCTGTTTTTT. This encodes CASSSGTGANTGELFF.

The chain links TRBV5-1 to TRBJ1-2; TRBD1 might be the D (6 bases). Germline CDR1 reads SGHRS; CDR2 reads YFSETQ. V shed 0 bases and J shed 12 bases, with 15 bases lying between them. The CDR3 runs to 13 residues. CDR3 region: CASSLGYRDGHTF. The DNA of the CDR3 is TGCGCCAGCAGCTTGGGATACAGGGACGGCCACACCTTC.

The chain employs TRBV29-1 and TRBJ2-3, with D possibly matching TRBD2 (5 bases). Trimming took off 2 bases at V and 5 bases at J, with 14 bases between the two ends. CDR3 length equals 14 residues. Germline loops: CDR1 SQVTM, CDR2 ANQGSEA. As DNA, the CDR3 is TGCAGCGTTGAACGAGTGGGAGCGATAGATACGCAGTATTTT. It is translated as CSVERVGAIDTQYF.

This clonotype was observed a handful of times. J is TRBJ2-1 and V is TRBV7-7; TRBD1 aligns across 9 bases. Trimming at V came to 5 bases and at J to 4 bases, leaving 6 bases not matched to a gene. The CDR3 contains 15 residues. Germline CDR1 reads SSHAT; CDR2 reads FNYEAQ (reference sequence). In nucleotides, the CDR3 is TGTGCCAGCAGCGAGGGGACAGGGATTTACAATGAGCAGTTCTTC. Translating gives CASSEGTGIYNEQFF. Together with reference TRBV7-7 and TRBJ2-1, the CDR3 gives the full variable domain: GAGVSQSPRYKVTKRGQDVTLRCDPISSHATLYWYQQALGQGPEFLTYFNYEAQPDKSGLPSDRFSAERPEGSISTLTIQRTEQRDSAMYRCASSEGTGIYNEQFFGPGTRLTVL.

Only a few counts were recorded for this clonotype. This chain connects TRBV5-1 to TRBJ1-4; TRBD1 might be the D (5 bases). The CDR3 totals 14 residues. V lost 3 bases, J lost 7 bases, and 13 bases lay in between. The germline CDR1 and CDR2 sequences are SGHRS and YFSETQ. CDR3 in amino acids: CASSSQEPPEKLFF. The CDR3 DNA is TGCGCCAGCAGCTCACAGGAGCCTCCTGAAAAACTGTTTTTT.

A few counts support this clonotype. This chain connects TRBV7-9 to TRBJ2-7; weak D call: TRBD1 (6 bases). Germline V lookup: CDR1 SEHNR, CDR2 FQNEAQ (reference sequence). This CDR3 has 13 residues. Deletions cut 5 bases from V and 0 bases from J, with 8 bases between. The CDR3 DNA follows: TGTGCCAGCAGCGGGGGCCACTCCTACGAGCAGTACTTC. Amino acids: CASSGGHSYEQYF.

The genes are TRBV7-6 and TRBJ1-3, with a tentative D call TRBD1 (6 bases). CDR3 length equals 14 residues. Trimming stripped 7 bases from V and 4 bases from J, with 14 bases between. Per germline, CDR1 SGHVS and CDR2 FNYEAQ. The CDR3 reads CASTPGTSGNTIYF. The CDR3 nucleotides read TGTGCCAGCACCCCGGGGACATCCGGAAACACCATATATTTT. Filled out from reference TRBV7-6 and TRBJ1-3, the complete variable domain reads GAGVSQSPRYKVTKRGQDVALRCDPISGHVSLYWYRQALGQGPEFLTYFNYEAQQDKSGLPNDRFSAERPEGSISTLTIQRTEQRDSAMYRCASTPGTSGNTIYFGEGSWLTVV.

In nucleotides, the CDR3 is TGTGCCAGCTCACGGAAGACTAGGGCCGCCTACAATGAGCAGTTCTTC. Translating gives CASSRKTRAAYNEQFF. The chain employs TRBV18 and TRBJ2-5, with D tentatively TRBD2 (6 bases). Gene TRBJ2-1 matches the end of the DNA better, so the J call may be wrong. Germline CDR1 and CDR2: KGHSH and LQKENI. CDR3 length: 16 residues.

The chain joins TRBV2 to TRBJ1-2; D might be TRBD1 (6 bases). V shed 7 bases and J shed 4 bases, with 16 bases lying between them. CDR3 length: 14 residues. The germline gives CDR1 SNHLY, CDR2 FYNNEI. The CDR3 DNA reads as TGTGCCAGCACCGAACAGAGAGGGGGCTATGGCTACACCTTC. This codes for CASTEQRGGYGYTF.

This clonotype was seen more than once but under ten times. The chain has TRBV7-2 and TRBJ1-2; 7 bases fit TRBD1. CDR3 length: 15 residues. V shed 4 bases, J shed 2 bases, and the junction held 7 bases outside the gene matches. Germline CDR1 SGHTA, CDR2 FQGNSA. CDR3 region: CASSSYRQGNYGYTF. The CDR3 DNA is TGTGCCAGCAGCTCATACCGACAGGGAAACTATGGCTACACCTTC. Looking up the rest from reference TRBV7-2 and TRBJ1-2 gives the full variable domain: GAGVSQSPSNKVTEKGKDVELRCDPISGHTALYWYRQSLGQGLEFLIYFQGNSAPDKSGLPSDRFSAERTGGSVSTLTIQRTQQEDSAVYLCASSSYRQGNYGYTFGSGTRLTVV.

This clonotype was seen a few times. V and J are TRBV6-2 or TRBV6-3 and TRBJ1-2, with 11 bases fitting TRBD1. The J segment lost 2 bases and the V segment lost 4 bases, leaving 12 bases of the junction unmatched. This CDR3 is 18 amino acids long. Germline assignment: CDR1 MNHEY and CDR2 SVGEGT. The CDR3 nucleotides are TGTGCCAGCAGTTCCTGGACAGGGGGCGAAGGATGGAACTATGGCTACACCTTC. Translating gives CASSSWTGGEGWNYGYTF.

CDR3 DNA: TGCAGCGCTTACCGCGGGGCCTCCTACGAGCAGTACTTC. Protein: CSAYRGASYEQYF. The chain recombines TRBV29-1 with TRBJ2-7, with a tentative D call TRBD2 (6 bases). CDR1 is SQVTM and CDR2 is ANQGSEA in the germline V gene. V lost 7 bases, J lost 0 bases, and 13 bases lay in between. This CDR3 is 13 amino acids long.

In this sample, this clonotype turned up a few times. The chain links TRBV12-5 to TRBJ2-1, with a tentative D call TRBD1 (6 bases). The CDR3 covers 17 residues. The V end was cut by 5 bases, the J end by 4 bases, with 21 bases between. Per germline, CDR1 LGHNT and CDR2 FRNRAP. CDR3 protein: CASGPRVTGPAYNEQFF. CDR3 in DNA: TGTGCTAGTGGTCCCAGGGTTACAGGGCCAGCTTACAATGAGCAGTTCTTC.

This chain connects TRBV5-1 to TRBJ2-3, with D tentatively TRBD2 (5 bases). The V gene lost 3 bases and the J gene lost 6 bases, with 14 bases spanning the gap. The CDR3 has 14 amino acids. CDR1 is SGHRS and CDR2 is YFSETQ in the germline V gene. CDR3 coding DNA: TGCGCCAGCAGCTCGGGATGGGGTTCGGATACGCAGTATTTT. Amino acids: CASSSGWGSDTQYF.

The chain is built from TRBV7-9 and TRBJ2-3; D perhaps matches TRBD2 (5 bases). Germline CDR1 reads SEHNR; CDR2 reads FQNEAQ (reference sequence). This CDR3 contains 15 residues. Trimming left V 6 bases short and J 6 bases short, with 19 bases between. CDR3 residues: CASSSGVSSTDTQYF. CDR3 DNA sequence: TGTGCCAGCAGTTCCGGGGTGTCCTCTACCGATACGCAGTATTTT.

The chain is built from TRBV27 and TRBJ2-7; 8 bases match TRBD2. This CDR3 is built from 14 residues. The germline CDR1 and CDR2 sequences are MNHEY and SMNVEV (reference sequence). After removal of 3 bases from V and 2 bases from J, the junction contained 3 bases not matched to a gene. The CDR3 is CASSFTRGAYEQYF. In DNA, the CDR3 is TGTGCCAGCAGTTTCACGCGGGGGGCCTACGAGCAGTACTTC.

This clonotype has more than one count but fewer than ten. The chain joins TRBV14 to TRBJ1-4; perhaps TRBD1 as D (5 bases). The CDR3 runs 15 residues. The germline V gene has CDR1 SGHDN and CDR2 FVKESK. V dropped 4 bases and J dropped 8 bases, with 17 bases sitting between them. The CDR3 region has the DNA TGTGCCAGCAGCCCCCCTAGGGACCCTTGGGAAAAACTGTTTTTT. It translates to CASSPPRDPWEKLFF.

The chain carries TRBV9 and TRBJ1-5; no definite D call. The CDR3 sequence is 14 residues long. CDR1 SGDLS and CDR2 YYNGEE come from the germline V gene. Between the trimmed V and J ends, which lost 0 bases and 7 bases, there was a span of 11 bases. CDR3 residues: CASSVASGGQPQHF. The CDR3 DNA reads TGTGCCAGCAGCGTAGCTTCCGGCGGGCAGCCCCAGCATTTT.

The V call is TRBV2, the J call TRBJ2-1; D perhaps matches TRBD2 (7 bases). V shed 6 bases and J shed 6 bases, with 12 bases lying between them. Germline assignment: CDR1 SNHLY and CDR2 FYNNEI. This CDR3 spans 13 amino acids. The CDR3: CASSSGGPNEQFF. In nucleotides, the CDR3 is TGTGCCAGCAGCTCGGGGGGCCCCAATGAGCAGTTCTTC.

This chain links TRBV6-1 with TRBJ2-1, with TRBD2 matching over 10 bases. V gave up 5 bases and J gave up 0 bases; unmatched junction bases: 4. Looked up from germline, CDR1 is MNHNS and CDR2 is SASEGT. This CDR3 has 16 residues. The DNA for the CDR3 is TGTGCCAGCAGTCGAAGCGGGAGGGCCTCCTACAATGAGCAGTTCTTC. Residues: CASSRSGRASYNEQFF.

The CDR3 protein is CASSLGHRSYYEQYF. CDR3 nucleotides: TGTGCCAGCAGCTTGGGACACCGGTCGTACTACGAGCAGTACTTC. The V gene is TRBV11-2, the J gene TRBJ2-7, with a tentative D call TRBD1 (6 bases). Trimming removed 3 bases at V and 3 bases at J, with 15 bases between. Germline assignment: CDR1 SGHAT and CDR2 FQNNGV. The CDR3 loop spans 15 amino acids.